These 29 T cell receptor beta chains share one sample of origin, sequenced in a study of technical replicates of blood from a handful of donors. The data were produced by immunoSEQ multiplex PCR, yet TCRdb's version contains in-frame clones alone and is incomplete. This repertoire shows 80,000 or so clones, approximately 94% found once; its top ten account for 0.35% to 0.45%. The sequencing input was T cells isolated from PBMCs. These TCRs come from a human donor in good health.

The chain joins TRBV7-2 to TRBJ1-1; 9 bases line up with TRBD1. The CDR3 consists of 15 residues. The germline gives CDR1 SGHTA, CDR2 FQGNSA. J gave up 5 bases and V 0 bases, and 4 bases lay outside the gene matches. Here the CDR3 reads CASSLAWTGETEAFF. For the CDR3, the DNA is TGTGCCAGCAGCTTAGCTTGGACAGGGGAGACTGAAGCTTTCTTT.

The chain couples TRBV30 to TRBJ2-1, with TRBD2 matching over 11 bases. CDR1 and CDR2 from the germline V gene are GTSNPN and SVGIG (reference sequence). V dropped 2 bases and J dropped 4; count of bases not matched to a gene: 4. The CDR3 runs 15 residues. The CDR3 DNA reads as TGTGCCTGGAGTCGTGGGACTAGCGGATACAATGAGCAGTTCTTC. Translated, it gives CAWSRGTSGYNEQFF. The entire variable domain, with the rest obtained from reference TRBV30 and TRBJ2-1, is as follows: SQTIHQWPATLVQPVGSPLSLECTVEGTSNPNLYWYRQAAGRGLQLLFYSVGIGQISSEVPQNLSASRPQDRQFILSSKKLLLSDSGFYLCAWSRGTSGYNEQFFGPGTRLTVL.

The chain couples TRBV21-1 to TRBJ1-1; TRBD1 is the table's D call, not checked against the DNA. TRBV21-1 is deemed a pseudogene. The CDR3 has 13 residues. CDR3 in amino acids: CASSEIFRGQAFF. The DNA of the CDR3 is TGTGCCAGCAGCGAAATTTTCAGGGGGCAAGCTTTCTTT.

The chain employs TRBV18 and TRBJ2-7; D possibly corresponds to TRBD1 (6 bases). V was cut by 5 bases and J by 0 bases, with 14 bases left in between. The CDR3 is 15 amino acids. The germline CDR1 and CDR2 sequences are KGHSH and LQKENI. DNA of the CDR3: TGTGCCAGCTCAACCTCCGGGACATCCTCCTACGAGCAGTACTTC. Its protein product is CASSTSGTSSYEQYF.

This clone has a single count. V and J are TRBV10-3 and TRBJ2-1; 11 nucleotides match TRBD2. The length of the CDR3 is 18 residues. Germline CDR1 reads ENHRY; CDR2 reads SYGVKD. V dropped 4 bases and J dropped 3; count of bases not matched to a gene: 11. The CDR3 is CAISGSVAGGPSYNEQFF. The DNA for the CDR3 is TGTGCCATCAGTGGCTCGGTAGCGGGAGGGCCAAGCTACAATGAGCAGTTCTTC.

V and J are TRBV7-6 and TRBJ1-1; 7 bases are shared with TRBD1. The CDR3 length is 15 residues. V shed 3 bases, J shed 5 bases, and the junction held 9 bases outside the gene matches. The germline V gene has CDR1 SGHVS and CDR2 FNYEAQ. The CDR3 DNA reads as TGTGCCAGCAGCTTCCGACAGGGCGGTTCTACTGAAGCTTTCTTT. This codes for CASSFRQGGSTEAFF.

This chain connects TRBV6-1 to TRBJ2-5; TRBD1 aligns across 9 bases. The germline gives CDR1 MNHNS, CDR2 SASEGT. The ends lost 8 bases at V and 1 base at J; junction bases unmatched: 11. The CDR3 has 16 residues. Here the CDR3 reads CASGEGTGIVQETQYF. CDR3 bases: TGTGCCAGCGGGGAAGGGACAGGGATTGTCCAAGAGACCCAGTACTTC.

The chain links TRBV7-8 to TRBJ2-5; D is possibly TRBD2 (6 bases). Germline lookup yields CDR1 SGHVS and CDR2 FQNEAQ. V lost 4 bases and J 5 bases, leaving 17 bases between the germline ends. The CDR3 consists of 15 residues. The CDR3 coding sequence is TGTGCCAGCAGCTCGAGACTAGTGGATGCCGAGACCCAGTACTTC. This gives the protein CASSSRLVDAETQYF.

The gene calls are TRBV6-5 and TRBJ2-3, with 8 bases matching TRBD2. V was clipped by 4 bases and J by 4 bases; unmatched bases: 7. CDR1 is MNHEY, CDR2 SVGAGI, per germline. The CDR3 spans 15 residues. The CDR3 here is CASSSSGGPSDTQYF. In DNA, the CDR3 is TGTGCCAGCAGTTCCTCGGGAGGGCCTTCAGATACGCAGTATTTT.

This clone was seen just once. The chain employs TRBV2 and TRBJ1-2; D may be TRBD1 (6 bases). Trimming shortened V by 6 bases and J by 4 bases, and 21 bases separated the two germline ends. The CDR3 has 16 residues. Germline assignment: CDR1 SNHLY and CDR2 FYNNEI. This CDR3 is CASRSARDNLRYGYTF. The CDR3 DNA reads as TGTGCCAGCAGGTCCGCCCGGGACAATCTGCGCTATGGCTACACCTTC.

The CDR3 loop is CASSLEGLAGESNEQFF. The CDR3 DNA follows: TGTGCCAGCAGCTTGGAAGGTCTAGCGGGAGAAAGCAATGAGCAGTTCTTC. The chain combines TRBV5-6 with TRBJ2-1, with TRBD2 matching over 10 bases. Looked up from germline, CDR1 is SGHDT and CDR2 is YYEEEE. J lost 6 bases, V lost 0 bases, and 9 bases had no gene match. The CDR3 contains 17 residues.

The chain combines TRBV11-2 with TRBJ2-7; the match to TRBD2 covers 7 bases. V dropped 5 bases and J dropped 4; count of bases not matched to a gene: 5. The CDR3 has 13 amino acids. Germline CDR1 and CDR2: SGHAT and FQNNGV. Here the CDR3 reads CASSVGGGYEQYF. Here the CDR3 DNA reads TGTGCCAGCAGCGTTGGGGGGGGTTACGAGCAGTACTTC.

The chain employs TRBV5-6 and TRBJ1-2; D call uncertain. The CDR3 runs to 16 residues. Trimming removed 0 bases from V and 1 base from J, with 13 bases in between. Germline CDR1 is SGHDT and CDR2 is YYEEEE. CDR3 amino acids: CASSLAGVGINYGYTF. The CDR3 DNA sequence: TGTGCCAGCAGCTTGGCCGGGGTGGGGATTAACTATGGCTACACCTTC.

In its sample, this clone was seen once. Sequence at one end of the junction differs from germline and may be a read error. The rearrangement links TRBV7-7 to TRBJ1-2; D possibly corresponds to TRBD1 (6 bases). CDR1 and CDR2 from the germline V gene are SSHAT and FNYEAQ (reference sequence). The CDR3 totals 14 residues. The CDR3 DNA sequence: TGTGCTAGCACTATCCGGCGGGGGCGAAGTGGCTACACCTTC. As protein: CASTIRRGRSGYTF.

The chain uses TRBV15 and TRBJ1-4, with 8 positions matching TRBD1. The CDR3 is made up of 17 amino acids. V was pared by 2 bases and J by 6 bases, with 11 bases of the junction left unmatched. CDR1 LNHNV and CDR2 YYDKDF come from the germline V gene (reference sequence). Here the CDR3 reads CATSRSSAGGRDEKLFF. In DNA, the CDR3 is TGTGCCACCAGCAGATCGAGTGCAGGGGGCCGGGATGAAAAACTGTTTTTT.

The chain combines TRBV2 with TRBJ1-2; unclear D gene. Germline V gives CDR1 SNHLY, CDR2 FYNNEI. The CDR3 is 11 residues long. Trimming took 8 bases from V and 7 from J, leaving 11 bases between them. Here the CDR3 DNA reads TGTGCCAGCTTAGTTCCCCGTGGCTACACCTTC. Translating gives CASLVPRGYTF.

The chain employs TRBV7-9 and TRBJ2-3; the match to TRBD2 covers 14 bases. With 5 bases clipped from V and 2 bases from J, the junction kept 6 bases outside the gene matches. The V gene's germline CDR1 is SEHNR and CDR2 FQNEAQ (reference sequence). The CDR3 totals 17 residues. The CDR3 bases are TGTGCCAGCAGCCCGGGACTAGCGGGGGTGTTCACAGATACGCAGTATTTT. The encoded protein is CASSPGLAGVFTDTQYF.

The chain joins TRBV19 to TRBJ1-2, with a tentative D call TRBD1 (5 bases). The CDR3 has 13 amino acids. Germline V gene lookup returns CDR1 LNHDA and CDR2 SQIVND (reference sequence). Trimming cost V 5 bases and J 4 bases, with 11 bases left between them. CDR3 DNA sequence: TGTGCCAGTAGTCAGGGACTCATCTATGGCTACACCTTC. The encoded protein is CASSQGLIYGYTF.

The chain carries TRBV2 and TRBJ2-7; 8 bases line up with TRBD1. Unmatched junction bases numbered 7, after V lost 7 bases and J lost 2 bases. Germline V gene lookup returns CDR1 SNHLY and CDR2 FYNNEI. The CDR3 spans 14 residues. The DNA for the CDR3 is TGTGCCAGCATTAGGACAGGGCCAGCCTACGAGCAGTACTTC. Translating it yields CASIRTGPAYEQYF. Filled out from reference TRBV2 and TRBJ2-7, the complete variable domain reads EPEVTQTPSHQVTQMGQEVILRCVPISNHLYFYWYRQILGQKVEFLVSFYNNEISEKSEIFDDQFSVERPDGSNFTLKIRSTKLEDSAMYFCASIRTGPAYEQYFGPGTRLTVT.

The CDR3 spells CATSRDFRDTEAFF. In nucleotides, the CDR3 is TGTGCCACCAGCAGAGACTTCCGGGACACTGAAGCTTTCTTT. V and J are TRBV15 and TRBJ1-1; D is unresolved. The CDR3 length is 14 residues. Germline CDR1 and CDR2: LNHNV and YYDKDF (reference sequence). V was clipped by 0 bases and J by 3 bases, with 8 bases between them.

This clone was observed once. The chain links TRBV4-3 to TRBJ2-3; 9 bases are a match to TRBD2. With V trimmed by 1 base and J by 1 base, 6 bases remained unmatched. The CDR3 runs 17 residues. The germline gives CDR1 LGHNA, CDR2 YSLEER. CDR3 nucleotides: TGCGCCAGCAGCCAAGTTCTAGCGGGAATACGCACAGATACGCAGTATTTT. Amino acid sequence: CASSQVLAGIRTDTQYF.

This clone has only one observation. The chain couples TRBV10-3 to TRBJ1-5; 7 bases fit TRBD1. The CDR3 is made up of 15 amino acids. V lost 8 bases and J lost 0; bases outside the gene matches: 7. The germline V gene encodes CDR1 ENHRY and CDR2 SYGVKD. The CDR3 here is CAIGDSGTSNQPQHF. The CDR3 DNA is TGTGCCATCGGGGACAGCGGAACTAGCAATCAGCCCCAGCATTTT.

CDR3 loop: CASSARLASDEQFF. The CDR3 bases are TGTGCCAGCAGTGCCCGACTAGCCTCGGATGAGCAGTTCTTC. V and J are TRBV6-4 and TRBJ2-1, with 7 bases fitting TRBD2. Germline values: CDR1 MRHNA, CDR2 SNTAGT. V shed 4 bases, J shed 8 bases, and the junction held 8 bases outside the gene matches. The CDR3 has 14 amino acids.

J is TRBJ1-1 and V is TRBV18; D uncertain. Germline lookup yields CDR1 KGHSH and CDR2 LQKENI. Trimming took 2 bases from V and 3 from J, leaving 7 bases between them. The CDR3 runs to 13 residues. CDR3 bases: TGTGCCAGCTCACCATTCCGGGACACTGAAGCTTTCTTT. Its translation: CASSPFRDTEAFF. Drawing the rest from reference TRBV18 and TRBJ1-1, the complete variable domain is NAGVMQNPRHLVRRRGQEARLRCSPMKGHSHVYWYRQLPEEGLKFMVYLQKENIIDESGMPKERFSAEFPKEGPSILRIQQVVRGDSAAYFCASSPFRDTEAFFGQGTRLTVV.

The rearrangement links TRBV7-9 to TRBJ1-2, with no clear D. The V end was cut by 4 bases, the J end by 4 bases, with 16 bases between. The CDR3 is 15 amino acids. In germline, CDR1 is SEHNR, CDR2 FQNEAQ (reference sequence). In DNA, the CDR3 is TGTGCCAGCAGCTCTATGGCTGGGCAAGGCTATGGCTACACCTTC. Translated: CASSSMAGQGYGYTF.

This chain uses TRBV5-6 with TRBJ2-5, with TRBD2 matching over 11 bases. The CDR3 is 17 residues long. V shed 2 bases and J 0 bases; nucleotides not matched to a gene: 6. Germline CDR1 reads SGHDT; CDR2 reads YYEEEE. Here the CDR3 reads CASSLKWTSGYQETQYF. The CDR3 region has the DNA TGTGCCAGCAGCTTAAAATGGACTAGCGGGTACCAAGAGACCCAGTACTTC.

This chain joins TRBV6-5 and TRBJ1-1; D is unresolved. The germline V gene encodes CDR1 MNHEY and CDR2 SVGAGI. This CDR3 has 13 amino acids. V was clipped by 7 bases and J by 0 bases, with 9 bases between them. The CDR3 DNA is TGTGCCAGCAACTATCGAGTGAACACTGAAGCTTTCTTT. Amino acid sequence: CASNYRVNTEAFF.

V and J are TRBV7-8 and TRBJ1-1; D is ambiguous. CDR1 is SGHVS, CDR2 FQNEAQ, per germline. Trimming removed 3 bases at V and 0 bases at J, with 8 bases between. There are 14 residues in the CDR3. CDR3 in amino acids: CASSLGRMNTEAFF. The CDR3 DNA reads as TGTGCCAGCAGCTTGGGCCGGATGAACACTGAAGCTTTCTTT.

The chain recombines TRBV2 with TRBJ2-7, with 9 bases that match TRBD1. CDR1 is SNHLY, CDR2 FYNNEI, per germline. V gave up 6 bases and J gave up 1 base; unmatched junction bases: 4. This CDR3 region has 14 residues. The DNA of the CDR3 is TGTGCCAGCAGAAGACAGGGGGAGTCCTACGAGCAGTACTTC. This sequence encodes CASRRQGESYEQYF.